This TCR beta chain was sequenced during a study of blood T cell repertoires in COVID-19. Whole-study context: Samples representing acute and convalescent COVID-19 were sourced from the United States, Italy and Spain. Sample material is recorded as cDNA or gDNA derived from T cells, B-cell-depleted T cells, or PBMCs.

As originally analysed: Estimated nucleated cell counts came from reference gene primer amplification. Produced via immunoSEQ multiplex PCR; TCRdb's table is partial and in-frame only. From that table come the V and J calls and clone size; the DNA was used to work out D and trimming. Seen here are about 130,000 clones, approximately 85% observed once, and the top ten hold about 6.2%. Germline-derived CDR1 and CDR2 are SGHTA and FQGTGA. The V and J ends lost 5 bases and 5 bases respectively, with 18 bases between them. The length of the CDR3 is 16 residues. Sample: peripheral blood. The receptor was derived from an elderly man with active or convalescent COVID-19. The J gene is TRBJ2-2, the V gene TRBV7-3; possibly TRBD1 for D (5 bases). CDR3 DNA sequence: TGTGCCAGCAGCCCTCTCCAGGGCAGAAGAACCGGGGAGCTGTTTTTT. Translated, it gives CASSPLQGRRTGELFF.